This section outlines one TCR beta chain sequence together with its context. Its antigen is undetermined. The data originate from a study of T cell responses to AZD1222 COVID-19 vaccine. Overall study results and limits: A mostly white British donor set with more females was recruited, and clonal diversity was possibly underestimated. Baseline seropositivity occurred in only a handful of AZD1222 recipients. Repertoires were obtained only post-peak T cell response.

CDR1 is SGHDT, CDR2 YYEEEE, per germline. This CDR3 is built from 16 residues. V was pared by 3 bases and J by 5 bases, with 21 bases between. Only in-frame clones appear in the TCRdb table, and some are missing; sequencing was by immunoSEQ multiplex PCR. The sample lists some 150,000 clones, 85% seen once, with 7.9% in the top ten. Material: peripheral blood, obtained 28 days after the second dose of the MenACWY control vaccine. The TCR comes from an adult who received the MenACWY meningococcal vaccine as a control. V and J are TRBV5-6 and TRBJ2-7; possibly TRBD2 for D (5 bases). The CDR3 DNA follows: TGTGCCAGCAGCTCGGGGTACTGGGCCTCTCGAGACGAGCAGTACTTC. It encodes CASSSGYWASRDEQYF.